This TCR beta chain was obtained from a study of OX40 agonist ivuxolimab in advanced cancers. TCRdb's table, derived via immunoSEQ multiplex PCR, lists solely in-frame clones and lacks some. The table has about 150,000 clones, approximately 94% seen once. This CDR3 is 13 amino acids long. Germline CDR1 reads KGHSH; CDR2 reads LQKENI. Trimming stripped 2 bases from V and 6 bases from J, with 8 bases between. The sample in question was CD4+ or CD8+ T cells sorted from blood, obtained in a trial of the OX40 agonist ivuxolimab. The source is an adult with an advanced solid tumor such as melanoma, head and neck, liver or kidney cancer. The gene calls are TRBV18 and TRBJ1-5; D is uncertain. The chain's CDR3 is CASSPGESQPQHF. CDR3 DNA: TGTGCCAGCTCACCAGGGGAGAGTCAGCCCCAGCATTTT. Using reference TRBV18 and TRBJ1-5 for the parts outside the CDR3, the full variable domain is NAGVMQNPRHLVRRRGQEARLRCSPMKGHSHVYWYRQLPEEGLKFMVYLQKENIIDESGMPKERFSAEFPKEGPSILRIQQVVRGDSAAYFCASSPGESQPQHFGDGTRLSIL.